This is a list of T cell receptor beta chains from one sample in a study of blood T cell repertoires in COVID-19. Profiled with immunoSEQ multiplex PCR; TCRdb holds only in-frame clones, not every one. In the table there are about 300,000 clones, roughly 83% of which are singletons. Material for sequencing was peripheral blood. The receptors stem from a human donor with COVID-19, enrolled during active disease. The donor label of this sample is uncertain. Each CDR3 is given with its conserved first and last residue. The D gene is left open where the match is weak. Rows give clone size only sometimes, using once, few, many, or a class for an expanded clone.

D | J | length | size | V | DNA | CDR3
TRBD1 | TRBJ1-2 | 16 | . | TRBV5-1 | TGCGCCAGCAGCTTATCTCCCGGGACAGCTAACTATGGCTACACCTTC | CASSLSPGTANYGYTF
. | TRBJ2-7 | 14 | . | TRBV19 | TGTGCCAGTAGTATTGGTGGACAGCCTTACGAGCAGTACTTC | CASSIGGQPYEQYF
. | TRBJ1-1 | 15 | . | TRBV28 | TGTGCCAGCAGTTTGCCCTCTGTTCCTCAGGTTGAAGCTTTCTTT | CASSLPSVPQVEAFF
. | TRBJ2-1 | 13 | . | TRBV19 | TGTGCCAGTAGATTCCGGGATAACAATGAGCAGTTCTTC | CASRFRDNNEQFF
. | TRBJ2-7 | 14 | . | TRBV7-7 | TGTGCTAGCAGCGCGGGATACGGGGTCTACGAGCAGTACTTC | CASSAGYGVYEQYF
TRBD1 | TRBJ2-1 | 15 | . | TRBV7-9 | TGTGCCAGCAGCCGGGACAGGTTCTCCTACAATGAGCAGTTCTTC | CASSRDRFSYNEQFF
. | TRBJ2-2 | 14 | few | TRBV29-1 | TGCAGCGCATCCCGAGGTTCAAACACCGGGGAGCTGTTTTTT | CSASRGSNTGELFF
TRBD1 | TRBJ2-5 | 15 | . | TRBV6-5 | TGTGCCAGCAGTTACACCGGACAGGGGCAAGAGACCCAGTACTTC | CASSYTGQGQETQYF
TRBD2 | TRBJ2-3 | 15 | . | TRBV5-1 | TGCGCCAGCAGCTTGCGGGCGGGAGAGGCAGATACGCAGTATTTT | CASSLRAGEADTQYF
. | TRBJ1-5 | 13 | . | TRBV6-1 | TGTGCCAGCAAGGACAGCAACAATCAGCCCCAGCATTTT | CASKDSNNQPQHF
TRBD2 | TRBJ2-4 | 19 | . | TRBV7-9 | TGTGCCAGCAGCGCCCAGTTGGGGCGGGGGGTAAATGCCAAAAACATTCAGTACTTC | CASSAQLGRGVNAKNIQYF
TRBD2 | TRBJ2-1 | 15 | . | TRBV6-1 | TGTGCCAGCAGTGATAGCGGGAGAGCCCACAATGAGCAGTTCTTC | CASSDSGRAHNEQFF
TRBD1 | TRBJ1-5 | 15 | . | TRBV10-3 | TGTGCCATCAGCCGGGACAGTGGGGCCAATCAGCCCCAGCATTTT | CAISRDSGANQPQHF
. | TRBJ2-5 | 11 | once | TRBV12-3/TRBV12-4 | TGTGCCAGCAGTTCGGGAGAGACCCAGTACTTC | CASSSGETQYF
TRBD2 | TRBJ2-1 | 16 | . | TRBV9 | TGTGCCAGCAGCGTAGGTGGGCTAGCGGGAGGCAATGAGCAGTTCTTC | CASSVGGLAGGNEQFF
TRBD2 | TRBJ2-2 | 17 | few | TRBV5-6 | TGTGCCAGCAACGGCGCCGGACTAGCAGACCTCACCGGGGAGCTGTTTTTT | CASNGAGLADLTGELFF
TRBD1 | TRBJ1-1 | 14 | few | TRBV28 | TGTGCCAGCAGTCCAGGGGGGCGGAACACTGAAGCTTTCTTT | CASSPGGRNTEAFF
TRBD1 | TRBJ2-7 | 16 | . | TRBV15 | TGTGCCACCAGCAGAGGAGGGACAGCGCGAGGCTACGAGCAGTACTTC | CATSRGGTARGYEQYF
TRBD2 | TRBJ2-5 | 18 | . | TRBV9 | TGTGCCAGCAGCGTAGCTACGGGGCTAGCGGGAGATCAAGAGACCCAGTACTTC | CASSVATGLAGDQETQYF
. | TRBJ2-2 | 17 | . | TRBV11-2 | TGTGCCAGCAGCGTAGCTTACTCCGGGTCTCACACCGGGGAGCTGTTTTTT | CASSVAYSGSHTGELFF
TRBD1 | TRBJ1-1 | 14 | . | TRBV5-1 | TGCGCCAGCAGCGGGGGACAGGGGAACACTGAAGCTTTCTTT | CASSGGQGNTEAFF
TRBD1 | TRBJ2-3 | 14 | . | TRBV5-1 | TGCGCCAGCAGCCCGGGACAGGGGGCAGATACGCAGTATTTT | CASSPGQGADTQYF
TRBD2 | TRBJ2-5 | 15 | . | TRBV9 | TGTGCCAGCAGCGTAGCGCTAGCGGGAGGGGAGACCCAGTACTTC | CASSVALAGGETQYF
TRBD2 | TRBJ2-7 | 16 | . | TRBV5-1 | TGCGCCAGCAGACGGACTAGCGGGAGGCGAGGGGACGAGCAGTACTTC | CASRRTSGRRGDEQYF
TRBD1 | TRBJ2-7 | 14 | . | TRBV5-1 | TGCGCCAGCAGCGATACTGGGACAGGGTATGAGCAGTACTTC | CASSDTGTGYEQYF
. | TRBJ2-7 | 15 | . | TRBV28 | TGTGCCAGCAGTTTTAGTTCTCTTAGCTCCTACGAGCAGTACTTC | CASSFSSLSSYEQYF
. | TRBJ1-6 | 16 | . | TRBV28 | TGTGCCAGCAGTTTGGGTCCGTCTTTGGAGGTCGCACCCCTCCACTTT | CASSLGPSLEVAPLHF
. | TRBJ1-6 | 15 | . | TRBV5-1 | TGCGCCAGCAGCTTGGAGTTGATGGAGAATTCACCCCTCCACTTT | CASSLELMENSPLHF
TRBD1 | TRBJ2-1 | 16 | . | TRBV3-1/TRBV3-2 | TGTGCCAGCAGCCAGGGGCCAGCAGGGGGATACAATGAGCAGTTCTTC | CASSQGPAGGYNEQFF
TRBD1 | TRBJ2-7 | 13 | . | TRBV7-8 | TGTGCCAGCAGCCCGGGACAGCTCTACGAGCAGTACTTC | CASSPGQLYEQYF
TRBD2 | TRBJ2-3 | 14 | once | TRBV7-3 | TGTGCCAGCAGCCCGGGACTAGGGGTAGATACGCAGTATTTT | CASSPGLGVDTQYF
. | TRBJ1-3 | 13 | . | TRBV27 | TGTGCCAGCAGCGCAGTCTCTGGAAACACCATATATTTT | CASSAVSGNTIYF
TRBD2 | TRBJ2-1 | 15 | . | TRBV7-9 | TGTGCCAGCAGCGCCAGCGGGAGCTCCTACAATGAGCAGTTCTTC | CASSASGSSYNEQFF
. | TRBJ1-4 | 11 | . | TRBV30 | TGTGCCTGGTACAACAATGAAAAACTGTTTTTT | CAWYNNEKLFF
. | TRBJ2-5 | 11 | . | TRBV27 | TGTGCCAGCAGATCTCAAGAGACCCAGTACTTC | CASRSQETQYF
TRBD2 | TRBJ2-1 | 14 | . | TRBV2 | TGTGCCAGCAGTGTGGAGCGGGACTACAATGAGCAGTTCTTC | CASSVERDYNEQFF
TRBD1 | TRBJ1-2 | 15 | . | TRBV5-4 | TGTGCCAGCAGCTTGGTGTCCCAGGGGGCCTATGGCTACACCTTC | CASSLVSQGAYGYTF
. | TRBJ2-1 | 14 | . | TRBV28 | TGTGCCAGCACCACCCGGGGCTCCTACAATGAGCAGTTCTTC | CASTTRGSYNEQFF
TRBD2 | TRBJ2-7 | 13 | few | TRBV30 | TGTGCCTGGAGTCGGCGGGGGACCTACGAGCAGTACTTC | CAWSRRGTYEQYF
. | TRBJ2-1 | 14 | . | TRBV3-1/TRBV3-2 | TGTGCCAGTTCCGGGACTGGAATTTACAATGAGCAGTTCTTC | CASSGTGIYNEQFF
. | TRBJ1-5 | 14 | . | TRBV7-2 | TGTGCCAGCAGCCCTGACAGGAGCAATCAGCCCCAGCATTTT | CASSPDRSNQPQHF
. | TRBJ2-5 | 14 | . | TRBV28 | TGTGCCAGCAGTCTTGGACAGTACCAAGAGACCCAGTACTTC | CASSLGQYQETQYF
. | TRBJ1-2 | 15 | . | TRBV18 | TGTGCCAGCTCACCCCGATTAAGCCGGGATAATGGCTACACCTTC | CASSPRLSRDNGYTF
. | TRBJ1-2 | 13 | . | TRBV7-8 | TGTGCCAGCAGCCAGGACACCTCCTATGGCTACACCTTC | CASSQDTSYGYTF
. | TRBJ2-4 | 16 | . | TRBV5-8 | TGTGCCAGCAGCTCAATAGCCGTCTTAGCCAAAAACATTCAGTACTTC | CASSSIAVLAKNIQYF
. | TRBJ2-7 | 12 | . | TRBV12-5 | TGTGCTAGTGGTTTAAACTTCTACGAGCAGTACTTC | CASGLNFYEQYF
TRBD1 | TRBJ2-7 | 17 | . | TRBV5-1 | TGCGCCAGCAGCCTTACACTTTCCGGGACAGTCTCCTACGAGCAGTACTTC | CASSLTLSGTVSYEQYF
. | TRBJ1-4 | 14 | once | TRBV19 | TGTGCCAGTAGTAGCGCGGGGGAGAATGAAAAACTGTTTTTT | CASSSAGENEKLFF
TRBD1 | TRBJ2-7 | 14 | . | TRBV29-1 | TGCAGCGCCTCATCTAGGACAGGGGCCCACGAGCAGTACTTC | CSASSRTGAHEQYF
TRBD1 | TRBJ1-1 | 13 | . | TRBV4-1 | TGCGCCAGCAGCCAAGGATTACAGGGGCGAGCTTTCTTT | CASSQGLQGRAFF
TRBD1 | TRBJ2-7 | 13 | few | TRBV29-1 | TGCAGCGCCGAGGAGGGACAGGGCAACGAGCAGTACTTC | CSAEEGQGNEQYF
TRBD1 | TRBJ1-1 | 19 | . | TRBV7-3 | TGTGCCAGCAGCTTAACAGCGCCGGGACAGGGGGCGGTAGGCACTGAAGCTTTCTTT | CASSLTAPGQGAVGTEAFF